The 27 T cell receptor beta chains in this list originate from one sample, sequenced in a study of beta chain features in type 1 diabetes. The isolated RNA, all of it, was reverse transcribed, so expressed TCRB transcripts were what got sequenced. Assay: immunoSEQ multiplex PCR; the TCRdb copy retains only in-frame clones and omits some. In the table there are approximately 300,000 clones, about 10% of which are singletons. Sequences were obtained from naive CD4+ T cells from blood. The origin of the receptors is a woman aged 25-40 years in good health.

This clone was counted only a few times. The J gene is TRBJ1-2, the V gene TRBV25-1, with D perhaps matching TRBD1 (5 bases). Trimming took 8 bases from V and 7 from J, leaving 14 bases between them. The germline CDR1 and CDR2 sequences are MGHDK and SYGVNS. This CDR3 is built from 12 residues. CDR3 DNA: TGTGCCAGCCTAACCACGGGGGGTGGCTACACCTTC. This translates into CASLTTGGGYTF.

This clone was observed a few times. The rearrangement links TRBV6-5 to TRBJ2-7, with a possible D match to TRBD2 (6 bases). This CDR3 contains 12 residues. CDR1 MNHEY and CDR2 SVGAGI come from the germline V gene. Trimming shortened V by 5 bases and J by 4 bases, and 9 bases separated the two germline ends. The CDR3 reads CASSQTSYEQYF. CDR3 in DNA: TGTGCCAGCAGTCAGACTAGTTACGAGCAGTACTTC.

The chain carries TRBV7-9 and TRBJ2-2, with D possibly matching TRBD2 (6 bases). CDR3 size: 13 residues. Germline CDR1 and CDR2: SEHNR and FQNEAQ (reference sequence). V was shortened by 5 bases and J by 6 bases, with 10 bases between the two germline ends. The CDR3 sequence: CASSAGTSGELFF. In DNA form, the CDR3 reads TGTGCCAGCAGCGCGGGGACGTCCGGGGAGCTGTTTTTT.

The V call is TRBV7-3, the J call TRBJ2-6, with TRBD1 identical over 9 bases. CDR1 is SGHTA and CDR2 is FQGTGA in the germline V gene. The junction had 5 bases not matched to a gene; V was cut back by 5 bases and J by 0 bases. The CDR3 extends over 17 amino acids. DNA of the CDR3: TGTGCCAGCAGCCCGGGACAGGGATTCTCTGGGGCCAACGTCCTGACTTTC. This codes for CASSPGQGFSGANVLTF.

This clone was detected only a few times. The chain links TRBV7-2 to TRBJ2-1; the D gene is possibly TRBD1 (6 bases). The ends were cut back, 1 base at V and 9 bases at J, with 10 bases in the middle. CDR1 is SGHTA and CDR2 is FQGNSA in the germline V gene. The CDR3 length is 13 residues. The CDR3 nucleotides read TGTGCCAGCAGCTTAGGGACAGAAGCTGAGCAGTTCTTC. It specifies CASSLGTEAEQFF.

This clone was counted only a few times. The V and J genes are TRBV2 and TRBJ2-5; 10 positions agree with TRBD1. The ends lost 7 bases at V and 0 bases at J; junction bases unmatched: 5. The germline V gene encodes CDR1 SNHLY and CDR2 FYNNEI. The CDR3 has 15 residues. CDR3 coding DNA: TGTGCCAGCACCCGGGACAGGGGAGACCAAGAGACCCAGTACTTC. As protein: CASTRDRGDQETQYF.

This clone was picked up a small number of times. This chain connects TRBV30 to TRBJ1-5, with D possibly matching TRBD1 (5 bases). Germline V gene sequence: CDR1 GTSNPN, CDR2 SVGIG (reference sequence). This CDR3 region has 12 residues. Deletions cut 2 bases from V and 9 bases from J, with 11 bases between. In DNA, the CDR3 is TGTGCCTGGAGTTCAACCACAGGGCCCCAGCATTTT. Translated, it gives CAWSSTTGPQHF.

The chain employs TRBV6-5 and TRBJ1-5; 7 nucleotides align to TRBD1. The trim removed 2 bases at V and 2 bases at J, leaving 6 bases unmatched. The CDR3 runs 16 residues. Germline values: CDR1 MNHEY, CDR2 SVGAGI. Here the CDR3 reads CASSYRTGDGNQPQHF. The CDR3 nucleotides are TGTGCCAGCAGTTACCGTACAGGGGATGGCAATCAGCCCCAGCATTTT.

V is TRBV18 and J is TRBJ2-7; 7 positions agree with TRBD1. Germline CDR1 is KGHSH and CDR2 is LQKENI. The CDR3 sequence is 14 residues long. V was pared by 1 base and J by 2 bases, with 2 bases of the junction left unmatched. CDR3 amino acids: CASSPQGAAYEQYF. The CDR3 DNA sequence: TGTGCCAGCTCACCACAGGGGGCGGCCTACGAGCAGTACTTC.

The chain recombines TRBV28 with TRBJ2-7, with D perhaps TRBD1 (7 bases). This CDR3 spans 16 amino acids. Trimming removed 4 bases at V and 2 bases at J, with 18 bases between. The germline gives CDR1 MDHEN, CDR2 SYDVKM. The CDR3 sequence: CASSSRGAGYTYEQYF. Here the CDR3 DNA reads TGTGCCAGCAGTTCCAGGGGGGCAGGGTACACCTACGAGCAGTACTTC.

The CDR3 loop is CAINRGRPTDTQYF. The CDR3 region has the DNA TGTGCCATCAACAGGGGGAGACCCACAGATACGCAGTATTTT. The V gene is TRBV10-3, the J gene TRBJ2-3, with 8 bases fitting TRBD1. V lost 7 bases and J lost 2; bases outside the gene matches: 5. The length of the CDR3 is 14 residues. Germline assignment: CDR1 ENHRY and CDR2 SYGVKD.

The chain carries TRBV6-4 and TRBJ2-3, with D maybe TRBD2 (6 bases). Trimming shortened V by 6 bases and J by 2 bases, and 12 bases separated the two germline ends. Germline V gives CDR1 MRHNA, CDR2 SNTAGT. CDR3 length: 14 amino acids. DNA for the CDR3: TGTGCCAGCAGGGGAGGAGACCCCACAGATACGCAGTATTTT. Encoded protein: CASRGGDPTDTQYF.

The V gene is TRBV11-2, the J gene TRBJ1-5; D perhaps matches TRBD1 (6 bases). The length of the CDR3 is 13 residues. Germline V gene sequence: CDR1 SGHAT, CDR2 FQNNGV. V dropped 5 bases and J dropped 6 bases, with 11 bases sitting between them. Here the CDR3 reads CASSTGDTQPQHF. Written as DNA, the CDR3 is TGTGCCAGCAGCACTGGGGACACTCAGCCCCAGCATTTT.

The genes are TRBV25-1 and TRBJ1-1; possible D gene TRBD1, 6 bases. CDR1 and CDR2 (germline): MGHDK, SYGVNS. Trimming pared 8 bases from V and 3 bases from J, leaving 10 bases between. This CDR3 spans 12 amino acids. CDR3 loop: CASQGWYTEAFF. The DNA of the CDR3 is TGTGCCAGCCAGGGGTGGTACACTGAAGCTTTCTTT.

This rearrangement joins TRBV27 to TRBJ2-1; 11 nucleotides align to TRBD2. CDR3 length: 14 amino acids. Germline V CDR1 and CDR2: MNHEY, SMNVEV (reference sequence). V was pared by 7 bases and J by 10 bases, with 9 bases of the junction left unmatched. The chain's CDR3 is CASKLLAGDGEQFF. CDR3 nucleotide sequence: TGTGCCAGCAAACTACTAGCGGGGGACGGGGAGCAGTTCTTC.

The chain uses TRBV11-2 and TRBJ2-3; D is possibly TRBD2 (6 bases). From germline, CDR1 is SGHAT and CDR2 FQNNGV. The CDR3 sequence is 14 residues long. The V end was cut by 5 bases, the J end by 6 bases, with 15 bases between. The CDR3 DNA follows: TGTGCCAGCAGCGTTGACCGGGAGCGGGATACGCAGTATTTT. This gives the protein CASSVDRERDTQYF.

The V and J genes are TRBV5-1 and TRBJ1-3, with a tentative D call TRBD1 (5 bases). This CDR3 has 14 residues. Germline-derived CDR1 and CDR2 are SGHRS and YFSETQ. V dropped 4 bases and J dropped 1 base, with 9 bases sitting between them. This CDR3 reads CASSEGVSGNTIYF. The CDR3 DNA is TGCGCCAGCAGCGAAGGGGTTTCTGGAAACACCATATATTTT. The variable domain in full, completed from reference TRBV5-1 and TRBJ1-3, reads KAGVTQTPRYLIKTRGQQVTLSCSPISGHRSVSWYQQTPGQGLQFLFEYFSETQRNKGNFPGRFSGRQFSNSRSEMNVSTLELGDSALYLCASSEGVSGNTIYFGEGSWLTVV.

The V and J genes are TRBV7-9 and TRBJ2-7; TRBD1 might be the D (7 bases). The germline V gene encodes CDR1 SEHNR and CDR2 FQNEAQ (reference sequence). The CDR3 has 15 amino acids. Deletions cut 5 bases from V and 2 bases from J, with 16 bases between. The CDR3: CASSPGGNQPYEQYF. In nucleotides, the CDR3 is TGTGCCAGCAGCCCAGGGGGGAACCAGCCCTACGAGCAGTACTTC. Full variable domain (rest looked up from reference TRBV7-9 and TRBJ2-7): DTGVSQNPRHKITKRGQNVTFRCDPISEHNRLYWYRQTLGQGPEFLTYFQNEAQLEKSRLLSDRFSAERPKGSFSTLEIQRTEQGDSAMYLCASSPGGNQPYEQYFGPGTRLTVT.

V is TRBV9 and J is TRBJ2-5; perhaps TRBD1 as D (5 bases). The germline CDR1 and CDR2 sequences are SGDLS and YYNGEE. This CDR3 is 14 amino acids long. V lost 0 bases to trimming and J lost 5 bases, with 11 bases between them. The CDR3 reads CASSVVGEGETQYF. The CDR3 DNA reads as TGTGCCAGCAGCGTAGTAGGGGAAGGGGAGACCCAGTACTTC. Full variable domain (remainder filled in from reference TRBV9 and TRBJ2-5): DSGVTQTPKHLITATGQRVTLRCSPRSGDLSVYWYQQSLDQGLQFLIQYYNGEERAKGNILERFSAQQFPDLHSELNLSSLELGDSALYFCASSVVGEGETQYFGPGTRLLVL.

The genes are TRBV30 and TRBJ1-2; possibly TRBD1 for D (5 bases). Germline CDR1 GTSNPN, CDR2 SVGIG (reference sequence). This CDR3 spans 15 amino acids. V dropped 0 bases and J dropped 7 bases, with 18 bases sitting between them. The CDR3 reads CAWSVQESYSAGYTF. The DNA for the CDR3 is TGTGCCTGGAGTGTACAGGAGTCCTATTCAGCTGGCTACACCTTC.

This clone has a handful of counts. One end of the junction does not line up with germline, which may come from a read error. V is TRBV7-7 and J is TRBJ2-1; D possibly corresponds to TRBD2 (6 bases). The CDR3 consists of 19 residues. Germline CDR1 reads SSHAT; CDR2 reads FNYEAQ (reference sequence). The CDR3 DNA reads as TGTGCTAGCAGCTTAGGGCCTCCGGGGCCCCGGGAGCTGTTCAATGAGCAGTTCTTC. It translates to CASSLGPPGPRELFNEQFF.

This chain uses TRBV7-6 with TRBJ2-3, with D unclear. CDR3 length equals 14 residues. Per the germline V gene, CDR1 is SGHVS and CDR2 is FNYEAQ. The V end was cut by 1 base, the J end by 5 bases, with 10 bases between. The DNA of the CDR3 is TGTGCCAGCAGCTTAGGCCAGTACCTAGATACGCAGTATTTT. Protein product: CASSLGQYLDTQYF.

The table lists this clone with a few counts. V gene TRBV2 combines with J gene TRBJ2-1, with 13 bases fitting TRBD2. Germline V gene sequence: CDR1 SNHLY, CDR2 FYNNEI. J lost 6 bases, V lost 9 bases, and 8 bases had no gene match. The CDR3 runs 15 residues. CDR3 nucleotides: TGTGCCAGGGGGACTAGCGGGACCAGTGTCAATGAGCAGTTCTTC. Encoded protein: CARGTSGTSVNEQFF.

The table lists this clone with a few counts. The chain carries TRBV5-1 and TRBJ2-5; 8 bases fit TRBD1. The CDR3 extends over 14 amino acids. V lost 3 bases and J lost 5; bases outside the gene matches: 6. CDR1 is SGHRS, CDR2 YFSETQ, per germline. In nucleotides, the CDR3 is TGCGCCAGCAGCTCCGGACAGGGATTGGAGACCCAGTACTTC. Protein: CASSSGQGLETQYF.

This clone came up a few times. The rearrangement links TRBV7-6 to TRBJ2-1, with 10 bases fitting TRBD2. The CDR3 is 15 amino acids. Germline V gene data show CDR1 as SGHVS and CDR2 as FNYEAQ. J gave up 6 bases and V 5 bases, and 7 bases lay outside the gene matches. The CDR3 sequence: CASSRTSGRGNEQFF. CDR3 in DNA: TGTGCCAGCAGCCGAACAAGCGGGAGGGGCAATGAGCAGTTCTTC.

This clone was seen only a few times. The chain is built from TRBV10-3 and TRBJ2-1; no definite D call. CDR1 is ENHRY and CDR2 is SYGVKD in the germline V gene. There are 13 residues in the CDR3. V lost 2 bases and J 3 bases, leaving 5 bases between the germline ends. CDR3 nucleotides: TGTGCCATCAGTGAGCGAGTCTACAATGAGCAGTTCTTC. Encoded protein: CAISERVYNEQFF.

This chain's CDR3 is CATSRDPLTGNYNEQFF. The CDR3 DNA follows: TGTGCCACCAGCAGAGATCCTTTGACAGGCAACTACAATGAGCAGTTCTTC. The chain has TRBV15 and TRBJ2-1, with a weak D call TRBD1 (6 bases). CDR3 length: 17 amino acids. Trimming shortened V by 0 bases and J by 3 bases, and 15 bases separated the two germline ends. Germline V gives CDR1 LNHNV, CDR2 YYDKDF (reference sequence).